This TCR beta chain originates from a study of long-term antiretroviral therapy in people with HIV. Per germline, CDR1 SNHLY and CDR2 FYNNEI. The V and J ends lost 2 bases and 4 bases respectively, with 7 bases between them. The length of the CDR3 is 13 residues. Sequencing used immunoSEQ v3.0 at survey level. Here immunoSEQ multiplex PCR was the method, and the copy in TCRdb shows in-frame clones only, minus some. In the table there are about 8,600 clones, around 79% of which are singletons. The sequence derives from a man between 40 and 49 years old with HIV. The specimen comprised unsorted PBMCs, sampled 0.6 years before starting antiretroviral therapy. The genes are TRBV2 and TRBJ2-3; no clear D gene. The CDR3 nucleotides are TGTGCCAGCAGTGAAATAGCAGCAGATACGCAGTATTTT. This gives the protein CASSEIAADTQYF.